This T cell receptor (beta chain) was found in a study of post-analysis software for immune sequencing data. This CDR3 contains 13 residues. The V gene end was trimmed by 3 bases and the J gene end by 2 bases; junction bases not matched to a gene: 3. From germline, CDR1 is DFQATT and CDR2 SNEGSKA (reference sequence). Libraries were made from TCR beta cDNA, and they carried unique molecular identifiers. The source material, 1 to 10 million T cells, gave rise to 500,000 or so cDNA molecules. TCRdb analysed the PCR reads with MiXCR anew, one entry per CDR3 protein. The sample carries fewer than 850,000 distinct CDR3 sequences, around 27% recorded once. Study-wide results and caveats: Included in a set of five TRBV segments more frequent in patients than controls were TRBV5-6, TRBV5-1 and TRBV20-1. Those with multiple sclerosis, the patient group, showed significantly lower normalized Chao1 diversity than controls.

This clonotype was seen repeatedly, ten times or more. The antigen remains unidentified. The sequencing sample was made of blood. The sequence came from a girl under 18 with multiple sclerosis. The chain employs TRBV20-1 and TRBJ2-5; 7 positions match TRBD2. The CDR3 region has the DNA TGCAGTGCTAGCGGGAGGAGGCAAGAGACCCAGTACTTC. Its protein is CSASGRRQETQYF.